This T cell receptor beta chain was found in a study of beta chain features in type 1 diabetes. Study summary: Healthy donors resembled patients in age, gender and cell yields. Across the samples, some 99 million sorted cells were examined in total. General study points: Moderate yet significant TCRB CDR3 shortening was seen in Type 1 diabetes patients in all four CD4+ subsets.

The CDR3 covers 14 residues. The germline gives CDR1 SGHRS, CDR2 YFSETQ. The V end was cut by 6 bases, the J end by 1 base, with 10 bases between. With regard to this clone: The antigen is not known.

Sorted populations were all over 95% pure. Every isolated RNA sample was fully reverse transcribed, so sequencing captured expressed TCRB transcripts. An average of around 3.9 million reads was obtained for naive, central memory and regulatory T cell samples. This table comes from immunoSEQ multiplex PCR, and its TCRdb copy is limited to in-frame clones, with some not included. The sample carries 120,000 to 150,000 clones, about 13% recorded once. The genes are TRBV5-1 and TRBJ2-2; D is perhaps TRBD1 (5 bases). The receptor's source is a young man with type 1 diabetes. Sequencing input: central memory CD4+ T cells from blood. CDR3 DNA: TGCGCCAGCACCATGACAGTGAACACCGGGGAGCTGTTTTTT. Its protein is CASTMTVNTGELFF.